The following is a T cell receptor (beta chain) sequence with its context. V was shortened by 0 bases and J by 7 bases, with 7 bases between the two germline ends. The CDR3 is made up of 12 amino acids. Germline CDR1 and CDR2: SGHRS and YFSETQ. Treatment of the sample: around 19 received Ad26.COV2.S at low or high dose, single or two shots; a few received placebo; per-sample allocation not given. Sample collection was performed on day 63 after the first vaccine or placebo injection. This entry is derived from a study of Ad26.COV2.S vaccination and SARS-CoV-2 variants. The data were produced by immunoSEQ multiplex PCR, yet TCRdb's version contains in-frame clones alone and is incomplete. The table has 350,000 to 500,000 clones, roughly nine tenths seen once; the top ten hold 2.5% to 3%.

V and J are TRBV5-1 and TRBJ1-1; possible D gene TRBD1, 5 bases. The clonotype comes from a person between 18 and 65 years old who received the Ad26.COV2.S COVID-19 vaccine or a placebo. The source material was peripheral blood, sampled in a trial of Ad26.COV2.S vaccine versus placebo. CDR3 nucleotide sequence: TGCGCCAGCAGCTTGGTGGGACGTGAAGCTTTCTTT. This gives the protein CASSLVGREAFF.